One and the same sample provided the 9 T cell receptor beta chains below, sequenced in a study of blood T cell repertoires in COVID-19. Assay used: immunoSEQ multiplex PCR; TCRdb lists only in-frame clones, some missing. The sample yields 300,000 or so clones, 70% to 90% seen once. Sequencing used peripheral blood. The receptor source for this set is a woman in her thirties or forties with acute or convalescent COVID-19.

The V and J genes are TRBV5-1 and TRBJ1-2; 11 positions match TRBD1. The CDR3 totals 14 residues. Germline-derived CDR1 and CDR2 are SGHRS and YFSETQ. J lost 4 bases, V lost 4 bases, and 3 bases had no gene match. The CDR3: CASSVGTGGYGYTF. The CDR3 DNA reads TGCGCCAGCAGCGTCGGGACAGGGGGCTATGGCTACACCTTC.

The chain couples TRBV3-1 (or the pseudogene TRBV3-2) to TRBJ2-1; perhaps TRBD2 as D (5 bases). The CDR3 has 12 amino acids. V was cut by 4 bases and J by 7 bases, with 8 bases left in between. Germline lookup yields CDR1 LGHDT and CDR2 YNNKEL (reference sequence). DNA of the CDR3: TGTGCCAGCAGCCTAGCGTTTAATGAGCAGTTCTTC. The encoded protein is CASSLAFNEQFF.

The rearrangement links TRBV13 to TRBJ1-1; 7 nucleotides line up with TRBD1. The CDR3 consists of 14 residues. Germline CDR1 is PRHDT and CDR2 is FYEKMQ (reference sequence). The V and J ends lost 6 bases and 2 bases, in that order; junction bases with no gene match: 6. CDR3 loop: CASRGTAFNTEAFF. The CDR3 nucleotides read TGTGCCAGCAGGGGGACAGCGTTTAACACTGAAGCTTTCTTT.

The chain couples TRBV11-2 to TRBJ1-1, with a possible D match to TRBD1 (6 bases). In germline, CDR1 is SGHAT, CDR2 FQNNGV. The CDR3 loop spans 12 amino acids. The ends were cut back, 5 bases at V and 8 bases at J, with 12 bases in the middle. The CDR3 DNA follows: TGTGCCAGCAGCCCGAACAGGGTCGAAGCTTTCTTT. It is translated as CASSPNRVEAFF.

The chain carries TRBV4-1 and TRBJ1-1; D unresolved. Germline CDR1 is MGHRA and CDR2 is YSYEKL. V shed 1 base and J shed 5 bases, with 17 bases lying between them. The CDR3 is 16 residues long. The CDR3 nucleotides read TGCGCCAGCAGCCAAGTCAAATTGGGAGTTGGGACTGAAGCTTTCTTT. Translation: CASSQVKLGVGTEAFF.

A remark on this clone: The identical CDR3 is also encoded by other nucleotide sequences in the sample. The rearrangement uses TRBV9 and TRBJ2-1; D remains ambiguous. This CDR3 region has 14 residues. V was trimmed by 0 bases and J by 6 bases, leaving 10 bases between them. Germline CDR1 and CDR2: SGDLS and YYNGEE. CDR3 sequence reads: CASSVVQAGNEQFF. The CDR3 DNA reads TGTGCCAGCAGCGTAGTCCAGGCCGGCAATGAGCAGTTCTTC.

This clone was seen a single time. This chain uses TRBV7-6 with TRBJ2-7; D remains unclear. The ends were cut back, 5 bases at V and 1 base at J, with 15 bases in the middle. The germline gives CDR1 SGHVS, CDR2 FNYEAQ. This CDR3 spans 15 amino acids. In DNA, the CDR3 is TGTGCCAGCAGCCCATCCTATTTCCTGTCCTACGAGCAGTACGTC. Translating it yields CASSPSYFLSYEQYV.

This clone was counted a few times. The CDR3 is CASSRTGHRGYGYTF. Here the CDR3 DNA reads TGTGCCAGTAGCCGGACAGGCCACCGAGGGTATGGCTACACCTTC. This rearrangement joins TRBV19 to TRBJ1-2, with 7 bases aligning to TRBD1. The CDR3 sequence is 15 residues long. V was pared by 6 bases and J by 5 bases, with 12 bases of the junction left unmatched. CDR1 is LNHDA, CDR2 SQIVND, per germline (reference sequence).

The rearrangement uses TRBV4-1 and TRBJ2-2; TRBD1 matches 9 bases. Unmatched junction bases numbered 7, after V lost 4 bases and J lost 7 bases. This CDR3 comprises 15 residues. CDR1 is MGHRA and CDR2 is YSYEKL in the germline V gene. CDR3 in DNA: TGCGCCAGCAGCCCGGGACAGGGATTGGTCGGGGAGCTGTTTTTT. Translation: CASSPGQGLVGELFF.